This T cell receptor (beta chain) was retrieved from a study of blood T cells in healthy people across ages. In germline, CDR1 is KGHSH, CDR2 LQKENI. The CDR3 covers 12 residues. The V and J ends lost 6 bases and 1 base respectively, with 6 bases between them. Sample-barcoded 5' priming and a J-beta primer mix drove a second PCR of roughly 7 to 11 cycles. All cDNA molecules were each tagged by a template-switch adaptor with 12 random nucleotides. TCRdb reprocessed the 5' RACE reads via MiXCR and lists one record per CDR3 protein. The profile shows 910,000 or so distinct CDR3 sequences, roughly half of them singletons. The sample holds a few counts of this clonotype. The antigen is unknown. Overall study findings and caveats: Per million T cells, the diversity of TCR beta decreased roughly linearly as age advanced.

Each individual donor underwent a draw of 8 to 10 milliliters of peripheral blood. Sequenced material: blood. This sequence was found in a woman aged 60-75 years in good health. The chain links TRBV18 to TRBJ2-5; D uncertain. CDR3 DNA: TGTGCCAGCTCCTCAGCCCAAGAGACCCAGTACTTC. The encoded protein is CASSSAQETQYF.